Listed below are T cell receptor beta chains from one sample, sequenced in a study of blood T cell repertoires in COVID-19. TCRdb's table, derived via immunoSEQ multiplex PCR, lists solely in-frame clones and lacks some. The data contain over 150,000 clones, approximately 91% of them singletons. The sequencing input was peripheral blood. The receptors shown here come from a young man with acute or convalescent COVID-19. Both conserved end residues are part of each CDR3. D genes are given only for firm matches. Clone size is given for some rows only: seen once, a few or many times, or a class if the clone is expanded.

V	J	D	size	CDR3	DNA
TRBV5-1	TRBJ1-2	.	once	CASSLDGGIGYTF	TGCGCCAGCAGCTTGGATGGGGGGATCGGCTACACCTTC
TRBV5-1	TRBJ1-1	.	.	CASSSGHRNTEAFF	TGCGCCAGCAGCTCGGGACACCGGAACACTGAAGCTTTCTTT
TRBV7-6	TRBJ2-1	.	.	CASSGDTERKNHNEQFF	TGTGCCAGCAGCGGGGACACGGAGAGAAAAAATCACAATGAGCAGTTCTTC
TRBV10-3	TRBJ2-2	TRBD1	.	CAIWDSQNTGELFF	TGTGCCATCTGGGACAGCCAGAACACCGGGGAGCTGTTTTTT
TRBV6-5	TRBJ2-3	TRBD2	.	CASRGLASDTQYF	TGTGCCAGCAGAGGACTAGCTTCAGATACGCAGTATTTT
TRBV24-1	TRBJ1-3	.	.	CATSDTGSGGNTIYF	TGTGCCACCAGTGACACAGGGTCAGGTGGAAACACCATATATTTT
TRBV28	TRBJ1-6	TRBD1	few	CASSLEMTGSSYNSPLHF	TGTGCCAGCAGCCTAGAGATGACAGGGAGCTCCTATAATTCACCCCTCCACTTT
TRBV10-3	TRBJ2-7	TRBD1	.	CAIRGQDYEQYF	TGTGCCATCAGGGGACAGGACTACGAGCAGTACTTC
TRBV18	TRBJ1-5	TRBD1	.	CASSRTTGGNQPQHF	TGTGCCAGCTCACGGACCACAGGGGGCAATCAGCCCCAGCATTTT
TRBV28	TRBJ1-6	.	.	CASSLYGTSYSPLHF	TGTGCCAGCAGTTTATATGGGACTTCATATTCACCCCTCCACTTT
TRBV6-1	TRBJ1-6	.	.	CASSVEARRSGSPLHF	TGTGCCAGCAGTGTGGAAGCCAGGCGATCTGGTTCACCCCTCCACTTT
TRBV6-1	TRBJ1-2	.	.	CASSEGPGLPYGYTF	TGTGCCAGCAGTGAGGGCCCAGGCCTCCCTTATGGCTACACCTTC
TRBV9	TRBJ2-3	.	.	CASSANTDTQYF	TGTGCCAGCAGCGCTAACACAGATACGCAGTATTTT
TRBV6-6	TRBJ1-5	TRBD1	.	CASSRNPGQGLNQPQHF	TGTGCCAGCAGTCGTAATCCGGGACAGGGGCTTAATCAGCCCCAGCATTTT
TRBV2	TRBJ1-6	.	.	CASISSRGSYNSPLHF	TGTGCCAGCATCTCATCTAGGGGCAGCTATAATTCACCCCTCCACTTT
TRBV6-5	TRBJ1-5	TRBD1	.	CASISDRQRRQPQHF	TGTGCCAGCATATCGGACAGGCAAAGGAGGCAGCCCCAGCATTTT
TRBV7-2	TRBJ1-1	.	.	CASSLAVAGEEAFF	TGTGCCAGCAGCTTAGCGGTGGCGGGGGAGGAAGCTTTCTTT
TRBV11-2	TRBJ1-2	.	few	CASSPKPGEFYGYTF	TGTGCCAGCAGCCCGAAACCGGGGGAATTCTATGGCTACACCTTC
TRBV7-9	TRBJ2-7	.	.	CASSLAAGGYEQYF	TGTGCCAGCAGCTTAGCAGCCGGGGGCTACGAGCAGTACTTC
TRBV5-6	TRBJ2-7	.	.	CASSLGRGSYEQYF	TGTGCCAGCAGCTTGGGCAGGGGTTCCTACGAGCAGTACTTC